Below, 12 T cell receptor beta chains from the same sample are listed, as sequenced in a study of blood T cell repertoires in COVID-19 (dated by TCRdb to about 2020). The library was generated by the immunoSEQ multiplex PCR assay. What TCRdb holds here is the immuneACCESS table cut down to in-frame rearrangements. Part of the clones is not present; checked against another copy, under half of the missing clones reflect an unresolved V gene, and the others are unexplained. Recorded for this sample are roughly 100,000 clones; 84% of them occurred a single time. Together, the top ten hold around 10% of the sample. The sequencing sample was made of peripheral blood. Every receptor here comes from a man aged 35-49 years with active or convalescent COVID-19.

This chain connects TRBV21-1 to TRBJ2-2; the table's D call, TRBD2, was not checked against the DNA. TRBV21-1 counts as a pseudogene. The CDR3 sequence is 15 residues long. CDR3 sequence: CASSPPVEGGGELFF. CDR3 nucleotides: TGTGCCAGCAGCCCCCCTGTAGAGGGCGGCGGGGAGCTGTTTTTT.

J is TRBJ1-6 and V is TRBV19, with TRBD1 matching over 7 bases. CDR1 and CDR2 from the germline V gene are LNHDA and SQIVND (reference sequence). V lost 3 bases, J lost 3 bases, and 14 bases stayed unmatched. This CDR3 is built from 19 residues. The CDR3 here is CASSISSRGNGGYNSPLHF. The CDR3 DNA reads TGTGCCAGTAGTATCTCGTCCAGGGGGAATGGTGGCTATAATTCACCCCTCCACTTT. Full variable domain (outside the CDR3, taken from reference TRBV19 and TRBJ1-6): DGGITQSPKYLFRKEGQNVTLSCEQNLNHDAMYWYRQDPGQGLRLIYYSQIVNDFQKGDIAEGYSVSREKKESFPLTVTSAQKNPTAFYLCASSISSRGNGGYNSPLHFGNGTRLTVT.

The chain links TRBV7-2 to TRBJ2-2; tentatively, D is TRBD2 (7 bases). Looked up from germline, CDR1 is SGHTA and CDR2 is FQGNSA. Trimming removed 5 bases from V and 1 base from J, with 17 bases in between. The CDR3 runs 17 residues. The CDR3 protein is CASSPRGGAGNTGELFF. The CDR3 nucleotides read TGTGCCAGCAGCCCTCGAGGGGGGGCCGGGAACACCGGGGAGCTGTTTTTT. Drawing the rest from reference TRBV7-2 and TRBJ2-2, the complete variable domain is GAGVSQSPSNKVTEKGKDVELRCDPISGHTALYWYRQSLGQGLEFLIYFQGNSAPDKSGLPSDRFSAERTGGSVSTLTIQRTQQEDSAVYLCASSPRGGAGNTGELFFGEGSRLTVL.

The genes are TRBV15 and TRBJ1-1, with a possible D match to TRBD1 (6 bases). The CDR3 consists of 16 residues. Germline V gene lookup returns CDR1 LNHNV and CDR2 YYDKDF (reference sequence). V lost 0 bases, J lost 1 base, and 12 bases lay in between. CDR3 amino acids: CATSRDWDTRNTEAFF. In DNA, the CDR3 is TGTGCCACCAGCAGAGATTGGGACACCCGGAACACTGAAGCTTTCTTT.

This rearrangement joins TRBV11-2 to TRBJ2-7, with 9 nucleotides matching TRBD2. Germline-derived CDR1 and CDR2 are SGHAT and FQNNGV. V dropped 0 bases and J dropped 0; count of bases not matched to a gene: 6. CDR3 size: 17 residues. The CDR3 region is CASSLESGGLSSYEQYF. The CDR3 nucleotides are TGTGCCAGCAGCTTAGAAAGCGGGGGGCTCAGCTCCTACGAGCAGTACTTC.

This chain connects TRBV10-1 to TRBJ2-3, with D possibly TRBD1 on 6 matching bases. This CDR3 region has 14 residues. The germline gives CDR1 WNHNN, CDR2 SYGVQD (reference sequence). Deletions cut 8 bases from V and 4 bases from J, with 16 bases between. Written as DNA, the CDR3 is TGCGCCAGCTCAGCCGCGGACAGTTCAGATACGCAGTATTTT. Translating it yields CASSAADSSDTQYF.

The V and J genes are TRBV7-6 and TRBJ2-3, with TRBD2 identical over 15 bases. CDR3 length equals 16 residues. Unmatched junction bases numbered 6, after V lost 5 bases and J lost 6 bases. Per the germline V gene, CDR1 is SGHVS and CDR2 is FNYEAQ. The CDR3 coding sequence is TGTGCCAGCAGCCCCGGGGGACTAGCGGGGGGTGATACGCAGTATTTT. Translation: CASSPGGLAGGDTQYF. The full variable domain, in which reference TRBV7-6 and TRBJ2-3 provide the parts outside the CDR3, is GAGVSQSPRYKVTKRGQDVALRCDPISGHVSLYWYRQALGQGPEFLTYFNYEAQQDKSGLPNDRFSAERPEGSISTLTIQRTEQRDSAMYRCASSPGGLAGGDTQYFGPGTRLTVL.

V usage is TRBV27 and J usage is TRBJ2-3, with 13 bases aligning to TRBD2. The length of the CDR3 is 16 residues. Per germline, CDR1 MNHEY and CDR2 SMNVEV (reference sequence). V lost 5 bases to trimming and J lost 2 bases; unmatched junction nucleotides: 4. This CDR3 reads CASSILAGGITDTQYF. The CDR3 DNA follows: TGTGCCAGCAGTATACTAGCGGGGGGGATCACAGATACGCAGTATTTT.

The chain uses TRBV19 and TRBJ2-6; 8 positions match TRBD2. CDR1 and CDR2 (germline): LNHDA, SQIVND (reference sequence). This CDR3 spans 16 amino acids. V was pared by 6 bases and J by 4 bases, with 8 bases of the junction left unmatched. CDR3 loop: CASSVGGGTGANVLTF. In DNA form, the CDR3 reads TGTGCCAGTAGCGTCGGCGGGGGGACCGGGGCCAACGTCCTGACTTTC.

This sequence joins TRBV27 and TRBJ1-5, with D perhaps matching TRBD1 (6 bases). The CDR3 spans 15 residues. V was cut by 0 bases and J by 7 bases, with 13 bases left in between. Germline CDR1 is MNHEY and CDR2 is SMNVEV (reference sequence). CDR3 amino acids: CASSLSSRGHQPQHF. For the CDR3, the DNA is TGTGCCAGCAGTTTATCGTCCAGGGGACACCAGCCCCAGCATTTT.

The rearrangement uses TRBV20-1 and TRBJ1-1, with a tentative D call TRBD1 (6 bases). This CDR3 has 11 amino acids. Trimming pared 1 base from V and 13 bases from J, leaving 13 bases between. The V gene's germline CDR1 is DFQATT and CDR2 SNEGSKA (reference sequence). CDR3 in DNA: TGCAGTGCTAGAGGGCAGGGGACCTGTTTCTTT. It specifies CSARGQGTCFF.

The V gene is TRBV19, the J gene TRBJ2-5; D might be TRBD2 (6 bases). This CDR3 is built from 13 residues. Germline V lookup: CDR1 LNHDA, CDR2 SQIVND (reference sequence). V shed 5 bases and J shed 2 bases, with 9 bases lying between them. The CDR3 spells CASSGGSQETQYF. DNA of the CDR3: TGTGCCAGTAGTGGGGGGTCTCAAGAGACCCAGTACTTC.